The present TCR beta chain was sequenced within a study of high-grade serous ovarian cancer treatment subgroups. In its sample, this clone was seen once. Its antigen is as yet unknown. The length of the CDR3 is 14 residues. V was cut by 1 base and J by 8 bases, with 11 bases left in between. In germline, CDR1 is MNHNS, CDR2 SASEGT. Sequencing was performed with immunoSEQ multiplex PCR; in TCRdb, only in-frame clones are kept and a portion is missing. The sample lists over 1,500 clones; approximately 78% were seen once. The tumor samples were collected prior to definitive surgery or chemotherapy. The study, taken as a whole, reports: CDR1 and CDR2 were left unanalyzed; analyses focused on CDR3.

Sequenced sample: tumor tissue. This TCR came from a human donor with high-grade serous ovarian cancer. The chain recombines TRBV6-1 with TRBJ1-4, with D unresolved. The CDR3 DNA is TGTGCCAGCAGTGAAGAGGCTTGGTGGGAAAAACTGTTTTTT. It codes for CASSEEAWWEKLFF.